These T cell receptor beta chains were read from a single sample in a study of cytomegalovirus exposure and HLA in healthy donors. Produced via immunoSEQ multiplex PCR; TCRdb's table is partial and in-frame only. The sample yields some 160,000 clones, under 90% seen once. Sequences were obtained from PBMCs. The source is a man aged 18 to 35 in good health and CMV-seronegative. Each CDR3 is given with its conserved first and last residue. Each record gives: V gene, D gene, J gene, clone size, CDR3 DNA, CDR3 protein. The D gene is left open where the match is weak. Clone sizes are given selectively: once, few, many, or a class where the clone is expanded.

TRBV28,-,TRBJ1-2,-,TGTGCCAGCAGTTCAATCCAGGGCGGCTACACCTTC,CASSSIQGGYTF
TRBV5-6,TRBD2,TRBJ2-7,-,TGTGCCAGCAGCTTGGGGGCGGGAGAAATTTACGAGCAGTACTTC,CASSLGAGEIYEQYF
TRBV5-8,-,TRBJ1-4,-,TGTGCCAGCAGCTTGGGGCCTCCCCCCGAAAAACTGTTTTTT,CASSLGPPPEKLFF
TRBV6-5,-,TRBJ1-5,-,TGTGCCAGCAGCACGGCAGGGATCGGCAATCAGCCCCAGCATTTT,CASSTAGIGNQPQHF
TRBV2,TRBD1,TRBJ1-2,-,TGTGCCAGCAGTCGGACAGGGGGATATGGCTACACCTTC,CASSRTGGYGYTF
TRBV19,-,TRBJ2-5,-,TGTGCCAGTAAACAGGGTACCCAAGAGACCCAGTACTTC,CASKQGTQETQYF
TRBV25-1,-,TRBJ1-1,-,TGTGCCAGCAGTGACCCCTCCGGAGGAAACACTGAAGCTTTCTTT,CASSDPSGGNTEAFF
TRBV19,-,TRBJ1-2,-,TGTGCCAGTACCCTCGTTTTTCGTTCTCTAACGGTGGGCTACACCTTC,CASTLVFRSLTVGYTF
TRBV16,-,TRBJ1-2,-,TGTGCCAGCAGCCAACTACGGACAGTTAACTATGGCTACACCTTC,CASSQLRTVNYGYTF
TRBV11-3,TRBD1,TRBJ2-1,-,TGTGCCAGCAGCCTAACAGGGGACAATGAGCAGTTCTTC,CASSLTGDNEQFF
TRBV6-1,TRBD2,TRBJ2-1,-,TGTGCCAGCAGTGAGGCACTAGCGGCCAGCGAGCAGTTCTTC,CASSEALAASEQFF
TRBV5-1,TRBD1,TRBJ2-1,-,TGCGCCAGCAGCGGGACGACAGGGGCGGGCAATGAGCAGTTCTTC,CASSGTTGAGNEQFF
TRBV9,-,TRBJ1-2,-,TGTGCCAGCGCGGGATTCCACGGCTACACCTTC,CASAGFHGYTF
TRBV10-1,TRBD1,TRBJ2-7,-,TGCGCCAGCAGTGTCTGGGGACAGACTACCTACGAGCAGTACTTC,CASSVWGQTTYEQYF
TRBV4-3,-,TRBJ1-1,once,TGCGCCAGCAGCCAAGAGAGGGCGACTGAAGCTTTCTTT,CASSQERATEAFF
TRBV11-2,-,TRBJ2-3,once,TGTGCCAGCAGCATAGACTCCCTCGGGACGCAGTATTTT,CASSIDSLGTQYF
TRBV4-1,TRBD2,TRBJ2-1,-,TGCGCCAGCAGCCCCGCCGGGACTAGCGGGTACAATGAGCAGTTCTTC,CASSPAGTSGYNEQFF
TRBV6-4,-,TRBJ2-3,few,TGTGCCAGCAGTGACTCGGCCAGAGGAGGAGATACGCAGTATTTT,CASSDSARGGDTQYF
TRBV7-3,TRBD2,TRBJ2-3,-,TGTGCCAGCAGCTTAAAGGGAGGGCCGGGAGATACGCAGTATTTT,CASSLKGGPGDTQYF
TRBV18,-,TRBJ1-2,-,TGTGCCAGCTCACCGATGAGTTCTAACTATGGCTACACCTTC,CASSPMSSNYGYTF
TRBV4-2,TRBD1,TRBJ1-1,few,TGTGCCAGCAGCCAAGTAGGGGGCCTTAAAAGTATGAACACTGAAGCTTTCTTT,CASSQVGGLKSMNTEAFF
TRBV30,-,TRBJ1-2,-,TGTGCCTGGAGCGGTGGGCATGGCTACACCTTC,CAWSGGHGYTF
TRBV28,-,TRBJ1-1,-,TGTGCCAGCAGTTTTATAAACACTGAAGCTTTCTTT,CASSFINTEAFF
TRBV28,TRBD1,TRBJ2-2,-,TGTGCCAGCAGTTTCCTGCCGGACAGGGACAAGTCCGGGGAGCTGTTTTTT,CASSFLPDRDKSGELFF
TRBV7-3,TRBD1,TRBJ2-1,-,TGTGCCAGCAGCTCGGGACAGGGGCTTGGTGAGCAGTTCTTC,CASSSGQGLGEQFF
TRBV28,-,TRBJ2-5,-,TGTGCCAGCACCGATGCGGGGGAGACCCAGTACTTC,CASTDAGETQYF
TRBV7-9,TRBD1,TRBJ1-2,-,TGTGCCAGCAGCTGGCATTCGGGACAGGGGGCTTATGGCTACACCTTC,CASSWHSGQGAYGYTF
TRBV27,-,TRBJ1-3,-,TGTGCCAGCAGTTTGGGCGGCTCGGGAGGAAACACCATATATTTT,CASSLGGSGGNTIYF
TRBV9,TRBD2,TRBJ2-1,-,TGTGCCAGCAGCGTTCGCGGAGGACTAGTCTACAATAAGCAGTTCTTC,CASSVRGGLVYNKQFF
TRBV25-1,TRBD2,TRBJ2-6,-,TGTGCCAGCAGTGAGGGGGGGTCTGGGGCCAACGTCCTGACTTTC,CASSEGGSGANVLTF
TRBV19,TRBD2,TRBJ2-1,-,TGTGCCAGTAGCTTGACCAGCGGGACCTACAATGAGCAGTTCTTC,CASSLTSGTYNEQFF
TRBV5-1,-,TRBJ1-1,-,TGCGCCAGCAGCTCGGGAGGGGGGATGAACACTGAAGCTTTCTTT,CASSSGGGMNTEAFF
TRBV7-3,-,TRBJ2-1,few,TGTGCCAGCAGCACCACGGGACAATCATACAATGAGCAGTTCTTC,CASSTTGQSYNEQFF
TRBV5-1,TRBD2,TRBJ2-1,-,TGCGCCAGCAGTTCCGGGGGTAGCGGGGCCAGCTCCTACAATGAGCAGTTCTTC,CASSSGGSGASSYNEQFF
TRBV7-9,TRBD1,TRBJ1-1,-,TGTGCCAGCAGCATGACAGGGCTGGACACTGAAGCTTTCTTT,CASSMTGLDTEAFF
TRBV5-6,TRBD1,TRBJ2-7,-,TGTGCCAGCAGCCAACCTACTTGGGACAGCAAGTACGAGCAGTACTTC,CASSQPTWDSKYEQYF
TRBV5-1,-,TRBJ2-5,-,TGCGCCAGCGCCGGGGGAGCCCCTGGGTCGCGAGAGACCCAGTACTTC,CASAGGAPGSRETQYF
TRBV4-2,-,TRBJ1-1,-,TGTGCCAGCAGCCAAGATGGGGCGAGGACAGAGGCTTTCTTT,CASSQDGARTEAFF
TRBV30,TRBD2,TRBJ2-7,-,TGTGCCTGGGAGCGGGGGAATTACGAGCAGTACTTC,CAWERGNYEQYF
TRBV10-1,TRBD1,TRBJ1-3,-,TGCGCCAGCAGTGAGCTAGGACAGGGGTGGGGAAACACCATATATTTT,CASSELGQGWGNTIYF
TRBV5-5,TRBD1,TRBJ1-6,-,TGTGCCAGCAGCTCTGGGACAGGCCTGTCACCCCTCCACTTT,CASSSGTGLSPLHF
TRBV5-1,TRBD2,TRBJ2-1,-,TGCGCCAGCAGCTTGGATGTAGCGGGAGGAAATGAGCAGTTCTTC,CASSLDVAGGNEQFF
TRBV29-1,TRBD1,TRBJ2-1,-,TGCAGCGTTGCATTACAGGGGTCGAGCTCCTACAATGAGCAGTTCTTC,CSVALQGSSSYNEQFF
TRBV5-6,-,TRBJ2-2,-,TGTGCCAGCAGCTTGGTGGACACCGACACCGGGGAGCTGTTTTTT,CASSLVDTDTGELFF
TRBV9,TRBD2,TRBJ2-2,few,TGTGCCAGCAGCGTAGGAGGTAGCGGGAGGACCGGGGAGCTGTTTTTT,CASSVGGSGRTGELFF
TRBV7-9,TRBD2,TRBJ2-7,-,TGTGCCAGCAGCTTCCTCCCCGTTAGCGGGAGGGGAGACTACGAGCAGTACTTC,CASSFLPVSGRGDYEQYF
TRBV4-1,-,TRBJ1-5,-,TGCGCCAGCAGCCCAGGATTATATCAGCCCCAGCATTTT,CASSPGLYQPQHF
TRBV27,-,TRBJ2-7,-,TGTGCCAGCAGTTCCTTATGGGTTGCGGGGGCGGTCTACGAGCAGTACTTC,CASSSLWVAGAVYEQYF
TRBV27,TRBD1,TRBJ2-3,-,TGTGCCAGCAGTTTAAGGGACAGCCGCACAGATACGCAGTATTTT,CASSLRDSRTDTQYF
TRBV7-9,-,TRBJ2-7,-,TGTGCCAGCAGCCCCATGGGGTGGACTACATTAACCTACGAGCAGTACTTC,CASSPMGWTTLTYEQYF